This TCR beta chain was sequenced in a study of T cell changes during pregnancy in multiple sclerosis. Assay: immunoSEQ multiplex PCR; the TCRdb copy retains only in-frame clones and omits some. The table lists tens of thousands of clones, 85% to 95% of them singletons, with under 0.85% in the top ten. The trim removed 2 bases at V and 2 bases at J, leaving 4 bases unmatched. The CDR3 runs 15 residues. The germline gives CDR1 SGHRS, CDR2 YFSETQ. This sequence originates from a female donor with multiple sclerosis, enrolled in a pregnancy study. This sample comprised peripheral blood, obtained in the third trimester of pregnancy. The genes are TRBV5-1 and TRBJ2-7; TRBD2 matches 10 bases. The CDR3 coding sequence is TGCGCCAGCAGCTTCGGGACTAGCGATGCCTACGAGCAGTACTTC. Translated, it gives CASSFGTSDAYEQYF.